The source of this T cell receptor beta chain is a study of T cell repertoires in cytomegalovirus infection. Study-wide background: In public TCR beta signatures, there were indications of both CMV infection and matching HLA type.

TCRdb re-called the reads through MiXCR, storing one row per CDR3 protein. The top ten hold 8.5% to 10% of the sample, which has some 350,000 distinct CDR3 sequences, roughly 18% seen once. This clonotype was detected ten times or more. Its antigen is unknown. The V gene's germline CDR1 is SEHNR and CDR2 FQNEAQ (reference sequence). The CDR3 contains 15 residues. The V gene end was trimmed by 6 bases and the J gene end by 2 bases; junction bases not matched to a gene: 8. The study, taken as a whole, reports: Identification of carriers of CMV plus the relevant HLA was performed using cumulative public TCR beta family frequency. In two of eight donors, the top clonotype was HLA-C-restricted CMV-specific.

This chain connects TRBV7-9 to TRBJ2-3, with TRBD1 matching over 7 bases. The source of this sequence is a human donor in good health (CMV status not recorded). Some clones in this sample may be carry-over from other donors' samples. The sample consisted of PBMCs. CDR3 nucleotide sequence: TGTGCCAGCAGACGTCGGGACAGATACACAGATACGCAGTATTTT. Translated, it gives CASRRRDRYTDTQYF.